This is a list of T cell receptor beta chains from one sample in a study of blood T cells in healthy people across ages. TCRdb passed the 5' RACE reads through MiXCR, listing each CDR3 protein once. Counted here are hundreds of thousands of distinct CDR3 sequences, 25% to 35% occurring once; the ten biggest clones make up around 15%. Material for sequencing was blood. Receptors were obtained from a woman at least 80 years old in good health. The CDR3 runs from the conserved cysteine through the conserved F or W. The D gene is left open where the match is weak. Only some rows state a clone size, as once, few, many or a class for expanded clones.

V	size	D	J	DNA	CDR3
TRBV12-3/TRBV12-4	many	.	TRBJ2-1	TGTGCCAGCAGTTTAACCAGGGTTAATGAGCAGTTCTTC	CASSLTRVNEQFF
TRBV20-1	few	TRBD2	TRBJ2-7	TGCAGTGCGCGGACTAGCGAACACAATGAGCAGTACTTC	CSARTSEHNEQYF
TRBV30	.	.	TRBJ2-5	TGTGCCTGGAGAACATCGCTGGTTCAGACCCAGTACTTC	CAWRTSLVQTQYF
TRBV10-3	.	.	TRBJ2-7	TGTGCCATCAGTGAGAAAACAGGGAGCTCCTACGAGCAGTACTTC	CAISEKTGSSYEQYF
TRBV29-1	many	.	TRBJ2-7	TGCAGCGTATGGACCGCTTACGAGCAGTACTTC	CSVWTAYEQYF
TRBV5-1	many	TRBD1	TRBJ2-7	TGCGCCAGCAGACAGACCGGGACAGGGGGGAATGAGCAGTACTTC	CASRQTGTGGNEQYF
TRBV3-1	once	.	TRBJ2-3	TGTGCCAGCGGCCAAGAGGGCCACCCCGTTTATACGCAGTATTTT	CASGQEGHPVYTQYF
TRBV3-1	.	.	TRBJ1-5	TGTGCCAGCAGCCAAGAACCAGGAAGGGGTCAGCCCCAGCATTTT	CASSQEPGRGQPQHF
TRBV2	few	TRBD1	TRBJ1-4	TGTGCCAGCAGTGGGGTACAGGGGAATAATGAAAAACTGTTTTTT	CASSGVQGNNEKLFF
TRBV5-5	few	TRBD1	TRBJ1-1	TGTGCCAGCAGCTCCAACAGGGGTTTCACTGAAGCTTTCTTT	CASSSNRGFTEAFF
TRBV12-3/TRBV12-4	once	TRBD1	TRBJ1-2	TGTGCCAGCAGTTTTGGACAGGACTATGGCTACACCTTC	CASSFGQDYGYTF
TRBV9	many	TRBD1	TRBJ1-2	TGTGCCAGCAGCGTAGCTGGAGACAGGGGGGACTATGGCTACACCTTC	CASSVAGDRGDYGYTF
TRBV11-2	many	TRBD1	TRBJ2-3	TGTGCCAGCAAGAGGCAGGGGGTCGCAGATACGCAGTATTTT	CASKRQGVADTQYF
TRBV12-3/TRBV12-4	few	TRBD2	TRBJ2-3	TGTGCCAGCAGACCTCGACTAGCTGTGAGTACAGATACGCAGTATTTT	CASRPRLAVSTDTQYF
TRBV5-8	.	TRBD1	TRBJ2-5	TGTGCCAGCAGCAACAGGGGGCGGGCGAAACAAGAGACCCAGTACTTC	CASSNRGRAKQETQYF
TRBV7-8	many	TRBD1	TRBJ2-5	TGTGCCAGCAGCCTACACAGGGGAGAGACCCAGTACTTC	CASSLHRGETQYF
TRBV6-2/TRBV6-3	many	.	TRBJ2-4	TGTGCCAGCAGTTACTCAGACGGGGTCAAAAACATTCAGTACTTC	CASSYSDGVKNIQYF
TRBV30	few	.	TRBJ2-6	TGTGCCTGGAGATCTGGGGCCAACGTCCTGACTTTC	CAWRSGANVLTF
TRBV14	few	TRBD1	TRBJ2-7	TGTGCCAGCAGCCAATCGTCCGGGACAGGGGGGTACGAGCAGTACTTC	CASSQSSGTGGYEQYF
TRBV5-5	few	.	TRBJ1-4	TGTGCCAGCAGCTTGGTTCAGGCCCATAATGAAAAACTGTTTTTT	CASSLVQAHNEKLFF
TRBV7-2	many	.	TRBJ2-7	TGTGCCAGCAGTCTTGGGCGGTACGAGCAGTACTTC	CASSLGRYEQYF
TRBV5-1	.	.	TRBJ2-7	TGCGCCAGCGGAACAGAGTTAGCCTACGAGCAGTACTTC	CASGTELAYEQYF
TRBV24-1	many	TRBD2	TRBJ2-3	TGTGCCACCAGTGATTATGGCGGGGGGGTCGCAGATACGCAGTATTTT	CATSDYGGGVADTQYF
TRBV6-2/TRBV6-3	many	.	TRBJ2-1	TGTGCCAGCAGTCTGGACTATTCTAATGAGCAGTTCTTC	CASSLDYSNEQFF
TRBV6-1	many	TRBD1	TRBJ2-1	TGTGCCAGCCACGGGACAGTTTCCTACAATGAGCAGTTCTTC	CASHGTVSYNEQFF
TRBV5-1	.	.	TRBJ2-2	TGCGCCAGCAGCCAGCCCACCGGGGAGCTGTTTTTT	CASSQPTGELFF
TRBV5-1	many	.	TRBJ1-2	TGCGCCAGCAGCTTGGGCCGGACGGCCTATGGCTACACCTTC	CASSLGRTAYGYTF
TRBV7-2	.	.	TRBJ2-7	TGTGCCAGCAGACTAGGGGAGCACGAGCAGTACTTC	CASRLGEHEQYF
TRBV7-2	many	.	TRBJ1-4	TGTGCCAGCAGGGAAGGGGGGCAGCGCGAAAAACTGTTTTTT	CASREGGQREKLFF
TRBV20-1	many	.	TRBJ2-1	TGCAGTGCTAGAGATTTTCGGGGTAGAGGGGGCAATGAGCAGTTCTTC	CSARDFRGRGGNEQFF
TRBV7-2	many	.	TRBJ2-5	TGTGCCAGCAGCCTAACCTCAGGGGCGCTGAGGGAGACCCAGTACTTC	CASSLTSGALRETQYF
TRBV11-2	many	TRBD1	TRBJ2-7	TGTGCCAGCAGCTCCACCGTAAACAGGGGGGCCGAGCAGTACTTC	CASSSTVNRGAEQYF
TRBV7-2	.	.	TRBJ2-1	TGTGCCAGCAGCTTAGACAGGGAGACCCAGTTCTTC	CASSLDRETQFF
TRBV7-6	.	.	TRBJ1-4	TGTGCCAGCAGCTTAGAGCGGGGGGGTCGTGAAAAACTGTTTTTT	CASSLERGGREKLFF
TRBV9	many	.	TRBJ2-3	TGTGCCAGCAGCGGATTCACAGATACGCAGTATTTT	CASSGFTDTQYF
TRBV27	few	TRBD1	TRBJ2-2	TGTGCCAGCAGTACTCGACAGGGGAGGAGCTACACCGGGGAGCTGTTTTTT	CASSTRQGRSYTGELFF
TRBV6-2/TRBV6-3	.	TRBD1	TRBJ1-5	TGTGCCAGCAGTTCATATAGTCAGGGGGTATTCGATCAGCCCCAGCATTTT	CASSSYSQGVFDQPQHF
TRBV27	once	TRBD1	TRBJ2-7	TGTGCCAGCAGCCTAGTACCGGGACAGGGGTACAATGGGCAGTACTTC	CASSLVPGQGYNGQYF
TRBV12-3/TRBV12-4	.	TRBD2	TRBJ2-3	TGTGCCAGCAGTTTAGCAGCGGGGGTTAGGACAGATGCGGAGTATTTT	CASSLAAGVRTDAEYF
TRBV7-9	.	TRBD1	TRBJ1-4	TGTGCCAGCAGGCTAGACAGGGTTGCAACTAATGAAAAACTGTTTTTT	CASRLDRVATNEKLFF
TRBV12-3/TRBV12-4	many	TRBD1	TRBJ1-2	TGTGCCAGCAGGGGACAGGGGGCCTATGGCTACACCTTC	CASRGQGAYGYTF
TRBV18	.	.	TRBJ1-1	TGTGCCAGCTCACAACAGGGTTTGATGGAGAGGACTGAAGCTTTCTTT	CASSQQGLMERTEAFF
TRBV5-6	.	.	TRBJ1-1	TGTGCCAGCTTCTCTCCCCCAATGAACACTGAAGCTTTCTTT	CASFSPPMNTEAFF
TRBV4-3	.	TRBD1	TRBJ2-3	TGCGCCAGCAGCCAAGGGCCCCAGGGGGCAACAGATACGCAGTATTTT	CASSQGPQGATDTQYF
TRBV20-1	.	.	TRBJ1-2	TGCAGTGCTCCAAGACAGACCAACTATGGCTACACCTTC	CSAPRQTNYGYTF
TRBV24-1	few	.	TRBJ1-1	TGTGCCACCAGTGATAGCTCTACGGGGATGAACACTGAAGCTTTCTTT	CATSDSSTGMNTEAFF
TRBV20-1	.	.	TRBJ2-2	TGCAGTGCTAGAGTTCATTCGAACACCGGGGAGCTGTTTTTT	CSARVHSNTGELFF
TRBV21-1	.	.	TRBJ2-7	TGTGCCAGCAGCAAAGGACAGGCCTACGAGCAGTACTTC	CASSKGQAYEQYF
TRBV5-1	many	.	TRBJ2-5	TGCGCCAGCAGCTTGGTGGGCAACCAAGAGACCCAGTACTTC	CASSLVGNQETQYF
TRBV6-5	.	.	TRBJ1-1	TGTGCCGGCAGCCCCCGCAGGAACACTGAAGCTTTCTTT	CAGSPRRNTEAFF
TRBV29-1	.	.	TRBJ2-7	TGCAGCGTTGGAGGGGTAGTCAGTAACGAGCAGTACTTC	CSVGGVVSNEQYF